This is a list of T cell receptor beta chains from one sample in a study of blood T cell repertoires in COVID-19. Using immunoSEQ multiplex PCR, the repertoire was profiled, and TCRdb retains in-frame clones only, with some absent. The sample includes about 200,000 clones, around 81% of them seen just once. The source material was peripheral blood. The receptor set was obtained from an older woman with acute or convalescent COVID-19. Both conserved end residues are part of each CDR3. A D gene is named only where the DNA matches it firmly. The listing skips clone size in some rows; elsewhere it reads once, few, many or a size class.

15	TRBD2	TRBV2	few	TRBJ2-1	CASRRSTGLANEQFF	TGTGCCAGCAGGCGGTCAACGGGACTAGCCAATGAGCAGTTCTTC
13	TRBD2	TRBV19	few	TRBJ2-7	CASSGLAGVEQYF	TGTGCCAGTAGTGGACTAGCGGGAGTTGAGCAGTACTTC
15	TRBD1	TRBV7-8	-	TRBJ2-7	CASSYQTGGPYEQYF	TGTGCCAGCAGCTACCAGACAGGGGGGCCCTACGAGCAGTACTTC
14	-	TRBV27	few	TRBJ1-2	CASSLRAGNYGYTF	TGTGCCAGCAGTTTAAGGGCAGGGAACTATGGCTACACCTTC
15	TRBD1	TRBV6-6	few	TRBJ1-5	CASTSGGTGLQPQHF	TGTGCCAGCACCTCAGGTGGGACAGGCCTTCAGCCCCAGCATTTT
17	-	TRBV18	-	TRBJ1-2	CASSPLAGVELDYGYTF	TGTGCCAGCTCACCACTTGCAGGGGTTGAGCTGGACTATGGCTACACCTTC
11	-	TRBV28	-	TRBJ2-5	CASSLRETQYF	TGTGCCAGCAGTTTGCGAGAGACCCAGTACTTC
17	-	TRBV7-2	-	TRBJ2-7	CASSLGAAGPSSYEQYF	TGTGCCAGCAGCTTAGGTGCAGCGGGCCCTTCCTCCTACGAGCAGTACTTC
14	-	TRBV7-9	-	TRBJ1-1	CASSPDGRGTEAFF	TGTGCCAGCAGCCCGGACGGGAGGGGCACTGAAGCTTTCTTT
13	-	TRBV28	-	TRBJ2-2	CASSNRDPGELFF	TGTGCCAGCAGCAACAGGGATCCCGGGGAGCTGTTTTTT
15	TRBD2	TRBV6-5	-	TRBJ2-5	CASSWGAGETETQYF	TGTGCCAGCAGTTGGGGAGCGGGAGAGACGGAGACCCAGTACTTC
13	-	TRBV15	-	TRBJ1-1	CATSRDNKLEAFF	TGTGCCACCAGCAGAGATAATAAGTTGGAGGCTTTCTTT
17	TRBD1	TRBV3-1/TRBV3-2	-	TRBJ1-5	CASSQGFPGTGRQPQHF	TGTGCCAGCAGCCAAGGGTTCCCCGGGACAGGGAGGCAGCCCCAGCATTTT